These T cell receptor beta chains were read from a single sample in a study of T cells after posttransplantation cyclophosphamide. Libraries were prepared by immunoSEQ multiplex PCR; TCRdb keeps only in-frame clonotypes and omits some of them. The sample includes just over 65,000 clones, roughly 93% of them seen just once. The sample comprised PBMCs. These receptors all stem from a woman in her twenties or thirties in good health and a related stem cell transplant donor. Both conserved end residues are part of each CDR3. The D gene is left open where the match is weak. Not all rows give a size; the values are once, few, many and, for expanded clones, a class.

V gene	clone size	D gene	J gene	CDR3 protein	CDR3 DNA
TRBV5-1	-	-	TRBJ2-2	CASGGTGELFF	TGCGCCAGCGGAGGAACCGGGGAGCTGTTTTTT
TRBV5-6	-	TRBD1	TRBJ1-6	CASRSTGGRNSYNSPLHF	TGTGCCAGCAGGTCGACAGGGGGCAGGAACTCCTATAATTCACCCCTCCACTTT
TRBV7-6	-	-	TRBJ2-3	CASSSPDGYTDTQYF	TGTGCCAGCAGCTCCCCGGACGGATACACAGATACGCAGTATTTT
TRBV11-2	-	-	TRBJ2-1	CASSLGSLYNEQFF	TGTGCCAGCAGCTTAGGGTCACTATACAATGAGCAGTTCTTC
TRBV2	-	-	TRBJ1-2	CASSESGRGGYTF	TGTGCCAGCAGTGAATCCGGCAGGGGTGGCTACACCTTC
TRBV9	-	-	TRBJ1-2	CASSGLEYGYTF	TGTGCCAGCAGCGGCCTGGAGTATGGCTACACCTTC
TRBV19	-	-	TRBJ1-5	CASSIRVGQPQHF	TGTGCCAGTAGTATACGGGTAGGACAGCCCCAGCATTTT
TRBV4-2	-	TRBD2	TRBJ2-3	CASSQEGAGGARADTQYF	TGTGCCAGCAGCCAAGAAGGAGCGGGGGGGGCGAGGGCAGATACGCAGTATTTT
TRBV10-3	-	TRBD2	TRBJ2-7	CAINIAGGNEQYF	TGTGCCATCAATATAGCGGGGGGCAACGAGCAGTACTTC
TRBV11-2	-	-	TRBJ1-1	CASSLPFSRPEAFF	TGTGCCAGCAGCCTCCCCTTCTCCAGACCTGAAGCTTTCTTT
TRBV6-1	-	-	TRBJ2-5	CASSPQRVEETQYF	TGTGCCAGCAGTCCCCAGAGGGTCGAAGAGACCCAGTACTTC
TRBV7-9	once	TRBD1	TRBJ1-2	CASSFLGGQGRNYGYTF	TGTGCCAGCAGCTTCTTGGGGGGACAGGGACGGAACTATGGCTACACCTTC
TRBV7-9	-	TRBD1	TRBJ1-2	CASSISGQGIDGYTF	TGTGCCAGCAGCATATCGGGACAGGGGATCGATGGCTACACCTTC
TRBV7-9	-	-	TRBJ2-7	CASSLGQGISYEQYF	TGTGCCAGCAGCTTGGGGCAGGGGATTTCCTACGAGCAGTACTTC
TRBV6-6	-	TRBD1	TRBJ2-3	CASSPIGTATDTQYF	TGTGCCAGCAGTCCGATCGGGACAGCGACAGATACGCAGTATTTT
TRBV6-5	-	-	TRBJ1-6	CASSLRGPLNSPLHF	TGTGCCAGCAGTTTGAGGGGTCCCCTAAATTCACCCCTCCACTTT
TRBV19	-	-	TRBJ1-1	CASSVAGPEAFF	TGTGCCAGTAGTGTGGCTGGACCTGAAGCTTTCTTT
TRBV30	-	-	TRBJ2-3	CAWSVGGGETDTQYF	TGTGCCTGGAGTGTGGGGGGCGGGGAGACAGATACGCAGTATTTT
TRBV28	-	TRBD1	TRBJ2-1	CASSHRTGDFQQFF	TGTGCCAGCAGTCATCGGACAGGGGATTTTCAGCAGTTCTTC
TRBV13	once	-	TRBJ2-3	CASSQQLDRNLDTQYF	TGTGCCAGCAGCCAACAACTAGATCGCAACTTAGATACGCAGTATTTT
TRBV11-2	medium-sized	TRBD2	TRBJ2-1	CASSWPGLASFNEQFF	TGTGCCAGCAGTTGGCCGGGACTAGCCTCCTTTAATGAGCAGTTCTTC
TRBV18	-	TRBD1	TRBJ2-1	CASSLRQGDYNEQFF	TGTGCCAGCTCATTGAGACAGGGTGACTACAATGAGCAGTTCTTC
TRBV4-1	-	-	TRBJ2-7	CASSHPHGQTSYEQYF	TGCGCCAGCAGCCATCCCCACGGACAGACCTCCTACGAGCAGTACTTC
TRBV7-2	-	TRBD1	TRBJ2-2	CASSSTGGRTGELFF	TGTGCCAGCAGTTCGACAGGGGGCAGAACCGGGGAGCTGTTTTTT